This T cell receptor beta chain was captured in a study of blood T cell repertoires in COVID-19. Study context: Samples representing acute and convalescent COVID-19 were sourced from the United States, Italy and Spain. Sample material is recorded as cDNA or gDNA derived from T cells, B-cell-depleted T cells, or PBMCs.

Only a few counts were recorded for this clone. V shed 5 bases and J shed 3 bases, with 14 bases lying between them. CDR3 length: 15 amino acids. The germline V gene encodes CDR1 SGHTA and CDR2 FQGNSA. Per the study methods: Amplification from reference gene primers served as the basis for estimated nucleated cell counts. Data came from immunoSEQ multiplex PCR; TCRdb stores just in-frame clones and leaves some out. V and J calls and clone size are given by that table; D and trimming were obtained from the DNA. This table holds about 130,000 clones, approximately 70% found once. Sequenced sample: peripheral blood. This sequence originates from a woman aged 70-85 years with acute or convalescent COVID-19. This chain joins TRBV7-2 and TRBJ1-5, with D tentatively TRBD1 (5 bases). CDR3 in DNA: TGTGCCAGCAGCGGTAGGGGAGGGGCCAATCAGCCCCAGCATTTT. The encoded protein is CASSGRGGANQPQHF.